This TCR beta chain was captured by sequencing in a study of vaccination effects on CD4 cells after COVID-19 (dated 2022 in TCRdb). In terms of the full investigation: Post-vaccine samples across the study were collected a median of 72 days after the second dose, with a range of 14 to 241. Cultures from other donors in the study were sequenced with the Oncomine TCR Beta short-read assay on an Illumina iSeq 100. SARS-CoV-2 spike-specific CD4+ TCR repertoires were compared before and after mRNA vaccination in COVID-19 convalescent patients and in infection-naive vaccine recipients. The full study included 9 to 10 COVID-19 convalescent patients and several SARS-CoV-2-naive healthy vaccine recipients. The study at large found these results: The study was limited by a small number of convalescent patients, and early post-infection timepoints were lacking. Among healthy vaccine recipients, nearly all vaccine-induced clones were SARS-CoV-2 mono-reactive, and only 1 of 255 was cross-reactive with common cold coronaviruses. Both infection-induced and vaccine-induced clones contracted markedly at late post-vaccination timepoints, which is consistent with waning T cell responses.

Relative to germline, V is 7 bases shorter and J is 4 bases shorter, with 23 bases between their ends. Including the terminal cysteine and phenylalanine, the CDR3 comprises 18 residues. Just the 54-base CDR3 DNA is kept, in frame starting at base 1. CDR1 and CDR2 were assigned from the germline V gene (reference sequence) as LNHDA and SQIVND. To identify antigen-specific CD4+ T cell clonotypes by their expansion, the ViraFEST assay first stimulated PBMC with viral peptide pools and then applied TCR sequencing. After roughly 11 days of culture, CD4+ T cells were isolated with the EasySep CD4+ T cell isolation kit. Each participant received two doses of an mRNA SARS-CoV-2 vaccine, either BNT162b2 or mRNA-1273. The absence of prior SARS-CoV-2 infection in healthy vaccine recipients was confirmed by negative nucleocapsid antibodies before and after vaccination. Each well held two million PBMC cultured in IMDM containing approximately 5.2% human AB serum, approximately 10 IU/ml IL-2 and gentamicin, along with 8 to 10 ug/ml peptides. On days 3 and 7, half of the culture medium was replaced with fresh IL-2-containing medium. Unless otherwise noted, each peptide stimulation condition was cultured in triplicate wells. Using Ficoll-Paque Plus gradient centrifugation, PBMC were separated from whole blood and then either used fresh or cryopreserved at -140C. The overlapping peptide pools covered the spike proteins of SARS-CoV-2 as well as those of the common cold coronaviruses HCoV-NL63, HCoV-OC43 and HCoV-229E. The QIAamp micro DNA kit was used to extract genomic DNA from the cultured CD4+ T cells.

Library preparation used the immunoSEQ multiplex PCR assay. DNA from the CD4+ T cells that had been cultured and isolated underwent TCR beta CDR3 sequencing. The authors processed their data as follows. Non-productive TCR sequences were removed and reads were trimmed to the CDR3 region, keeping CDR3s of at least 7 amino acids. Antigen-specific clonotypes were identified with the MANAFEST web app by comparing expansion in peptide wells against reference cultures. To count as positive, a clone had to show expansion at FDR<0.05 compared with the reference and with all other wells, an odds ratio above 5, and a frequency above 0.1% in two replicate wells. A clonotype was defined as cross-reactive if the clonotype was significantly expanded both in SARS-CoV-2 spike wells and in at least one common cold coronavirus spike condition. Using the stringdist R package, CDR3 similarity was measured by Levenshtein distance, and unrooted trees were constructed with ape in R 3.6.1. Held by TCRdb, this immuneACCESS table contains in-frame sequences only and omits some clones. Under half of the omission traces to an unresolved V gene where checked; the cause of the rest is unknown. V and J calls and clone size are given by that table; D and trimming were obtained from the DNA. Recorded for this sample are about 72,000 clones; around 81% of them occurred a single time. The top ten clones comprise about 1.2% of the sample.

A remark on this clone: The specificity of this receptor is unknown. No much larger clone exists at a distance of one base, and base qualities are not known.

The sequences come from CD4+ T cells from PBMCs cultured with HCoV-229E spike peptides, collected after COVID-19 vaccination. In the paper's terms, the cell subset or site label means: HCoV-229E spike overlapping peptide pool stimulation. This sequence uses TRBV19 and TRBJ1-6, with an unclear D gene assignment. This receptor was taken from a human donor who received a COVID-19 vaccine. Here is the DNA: TGTGCCAGTACCCGAGGAGCCCCGACCACTCGATATAATTCACCCCTCCACTTT. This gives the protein CASTRGAPTTRYNSPLHF.